The source of this T cell receptor (beta chain) is a study of T-cell memory formation after mild COVID-19. The table lists this clonotype with a few counts. Its cognate antigen is unknown. TCR alpha and TCR beta cDNA libraries with sample barcodes and UMIs came from 5'RACE using constant-segment primers. TCRdb passed the 5' RACE reads through MiXCR, listing each CDR3 protein once. The data hold roughly 550,000 distinct CDR3 sequences, with roughly 20% observed a single time. The CDR3 is made up of 12 amino acids. Trimming took off 0 bases at V and 11 bases at J, with 11 bases between the two ends. Per germline, CDR1 SGHDT and CDR2 YYEEEE. Study results and caveats: CD4+ contracting clones lay mainly in CM and EM, CD8+ ones in EMRA. Clones contracting day 15 to 85 were balanced CD4/CD8; later expanders leaned CD4+.

This chain links TRBV5-6 with TRBJ1-1; TRBD1 might be the D (5 bases). Sequencing was performed on PBMCs or a T cell subset sorted from them (not recorded which). This receptor was taken from an adult woman who had mild COVID-19 (a few samples of this study predate the infection). Cell type and time point are not known. The CDR3 sequence: CASSLATVPAFF. The CDR3 nucleotides are TGTGCCAGCAGCTTGGCGACAGTGCCGGCTTTCTTT.